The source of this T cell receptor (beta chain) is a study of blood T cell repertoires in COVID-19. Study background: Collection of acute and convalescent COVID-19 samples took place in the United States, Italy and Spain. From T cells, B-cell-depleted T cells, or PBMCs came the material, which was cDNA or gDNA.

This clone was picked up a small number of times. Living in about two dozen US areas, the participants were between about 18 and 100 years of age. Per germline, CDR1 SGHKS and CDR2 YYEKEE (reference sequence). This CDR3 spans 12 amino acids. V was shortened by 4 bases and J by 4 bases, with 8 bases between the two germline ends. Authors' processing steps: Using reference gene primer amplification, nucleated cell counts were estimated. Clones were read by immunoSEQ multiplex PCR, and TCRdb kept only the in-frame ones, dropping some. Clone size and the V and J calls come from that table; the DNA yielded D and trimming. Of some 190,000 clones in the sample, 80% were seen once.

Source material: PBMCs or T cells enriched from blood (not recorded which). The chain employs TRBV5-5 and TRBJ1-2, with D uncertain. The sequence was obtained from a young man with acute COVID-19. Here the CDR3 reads CASSDTLYGYTF. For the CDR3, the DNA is TGTGCCAGCAGCGACACCCTCTATGGCTACACCTTC. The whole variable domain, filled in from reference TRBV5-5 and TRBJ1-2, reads DAGVTQSPTHLIKTRGQQVTLRCSPISGHKSVSWYQQVLGQGPQFIFQYYEKEERGRGNFPDRFSARQFPNYSSELNVNALLLGDSALYLCASSDTLYGYTFGSGTRLTVV.